One sample yielded the 3 T cell receptor beta chains listed below, sequenced in a study of T cells in localized non-small cell lung cancer. The method was immunoSEQ multiplex PCR; TCRdb's version includes in-frame clones alone and lacks a portion of them. The sample records 45,000 or so clones, 85% to 90% being singletons. Source: PBMCs, taken before any cancer treatment. The receptor source for this set is a man between 40 and 69 years old with stage II lung adenocarcinoma.

This clone has just a few counts. The chain couples TRBV4-2 to TRBJ2-3, with a possible D match to TRBD2 (6 bases). This CDR3 has 16 residues. CDR1 is LGHNA and CDR2 is YNFKEQ in the germline V gene. V was pared by 4 bases and J by 6 bases, with 20 bases between. The CDR3, as DNA: TGTGCCAGCAGCCCCCGCGCGGGATTCGTCTCGGATACGCAGTATTTT. Its translation: CASSPRAGFVSDTQYF.

Points on this clone: Because the CDR3's place on the DNA is in doubt, the DNA is left out and the CDR3 is given as listed by TCRdb. This chain connects TRBV21-1 to TRBJ1-6. TRBV21-1 is annotated as a pseudogene. The CDR3 spans 16 residues, counting both ends. CDR3 loop: CASSKEVGRGNSPLHF.

The CDR3 nucleotides read TGTGCCAGTAGTATAGTGGCAGGGGATACCGGGGAGCTGTTTTTT. Its protein is CASSIVAGDTGELFF. V and J are TRBV19 and TRBJ2-2; possible D gene TRBD1, 6 bases. Trimming took off 1 base at V and 5 bases at J, with 11 bases between the two ends. The CDR3 runs 15 residues. From germline, CDR1 is LNHDA and CDR2 SQIVND (reference sequence).